These T cell receptor beta chains were read from a single sample in a study of blood T cell repertoires in COVID-19. Clones were sequenced by immunoSEQ multiplex PCR, and TCRdb holds only the in-frame ones, with some missing. The sample lists about 97,000 clones, approximately 87% occurring once. Sequences were obtained from peripheral blood. All receptors come from a human donor in a cohort sampled during active COVID-19. The CDR3 runs from the conserved cysteine through the conserved F or W. Fields, in order: V gene, J gene, clone size, D gene, CDR3 DNA, CDR3 protein. D genes are given only for firm matches. The listing skips clone size in some rows; elsewhere it reads once, few, many or a size class.

v_call: TRBV25-1; j_call: TRBJ1-5; clone_size: -; d_call: TRBD1; cdr3_nt: TGTGCCAGCAGTGCCTCCGGGACAGGTAGCAATCAGCCCCAGCATTTT; cdr3_aa: CASSASGTGSNQPQHF
v_call: TRBV7-3; j_call: TRBJ2-1; clone_size: -; d_call: -; cdr3_nt: TGTGCCAGCAGCTTAAGCAGGGACAATGAGCAGTTCTTC; cdr3_aa: CASSLSRDNEQFF
v_call: TRBV18; j_call: TRBJ2-5; clone_size: -; d_call: TRBD1; cdr3_nt: TGTGCCAGCTCACCAGACAGGGGTCAAGAGACCCAGTACTTC; cdr3_aa: CASSPDRGQETQYF
v_call: TRBV3-1/TRBV3-2; j_call: TRBJ1-6; clone_size: -; d_call: -; cdr3_nt: TGTGCCAGCAGCCAAGTCGGGGGGGGAAGTCGTTCACCCCTCCACTTT; cdr3_aa: CASSQVGGGSRSPLHF
v_call: TRBV7-2; j_call: TRBJ2-7; clone_size: -; d_call: TRBD2; cdr3_nt: TGTGCCAGCAGCTACCGGGACTACGGGGGATACGAGCAGTACTTC; cdr3_aa: CASSYRDYGGYEQYF
v_call: TRBV5-1; j_call: TRBJ1-5; clone_size: -; d_call: -; cdr3_nt: TGCGCCAGCAGCTTGGGGTCGGGGAATCAGTGGCCCCAGCATTTT; cdr3_aa: CASSLGSGNQWPQHF
v_call: TRBV11-3; j_call: TRBJ1-1; clone_size: -; d_call: -; cdr3_nt: TGTGCCAGCAGCTTACAGATGAACACTGAAGCTTTCTTT; cdr3_aa: CASSLQMNTEAFF
v_call: TRBV10-2; j_call: TRBJ2-2; clone_size: once; d_call: -; cdr3_nt: TGCGCCAGCAGGTCAGGGTTCGGGGAGCTGTTTTTT; cdr3_aa: CASRSGFGELFF
v_call: TRBV5-1; j_call: TRBJ1-6; clone_size: -; d_call: -; cdr3_nt: TGCGCCAGCAGGCCTTGGGCAAATTCACCCCTCCACTTT; cdr3_aa: CASRPWANSPLHF
v_call: TRBV10-3; j_call: TRBJ2-3; clone_size: few; d_call: TRBD2; cdr3_nt: TGTGCCATCAGTGACCCCGGGACTAGCAGTTGGTATAGCACAGATACGCAGTATTTT; cdr3_aa: CAISDPGTSSWYSTDTQYF
v_call: TRBV6-5; j_call: TRBJ1-2; clone_size: -; d_call: TRBD1; cdr3_nt: TGTGCCAGCAGTTCTACGAGGACAGGGGGTGGATATGGCTACACCTTC; cdr3_aa: CASSSTRTGGGYGYTF
v_call: TRBV5-1; j_call: TRBJ2-3; clone_size: -; d_call: -; cdr3_nt: TGCGCCAGCAGCCCTGGGGCCACAGATACGCAGTATTTT; cdr3_aa: CASSPGATDTQYF
v_call: TRBV4-3; j_call: TRBJ1-2; clone_size: -; d_call: -; cdr3_nt: TGCGCCAGCAGCCCCCAGGGGCATAGCTATGGCTACACCTTC; cdr3_aa: CASSPQGHSYGYTF
v_call: TRBV5-1; j_call: TRBJ1-2; clone_size: -; d_call: TRBD1; cdr3_nt: TGCGCCAGCAACCCCGGACAGGACTATGGCTACACCTTC; cdr3_aa: CASNPGQDYGYTF
v_call: TRBV29-1; j_call: TRBJ2-1; clone_size: -; d_call: TRBD2; cdr3_nt: TGCAGCGTTGATCGGACTAGCGGGGGGGCGAATGAGCAGTTCTTC; cdr3_aa: CSVDRTSGGANEQFF
v_call: TRBV28; j_call: TRBJ2-2; clone_size: few; d_call: -; cdr3_nt: TGTGCCAGCAGTCGCCTAGCGCCGCCCAACACCGGGGAGCTGTTTTTT; cdr3_aa: CASSRLAPPNTGELFF
v_call: TRBV3-1/TRBV3-2; j_call: TRBJ1-3; clone_size: -; d_call: -; cdr3_nt: TGTGCCAGCAGACCCCGGGACTCCATCTCTGGAAACACCATATATTTT; cdr3_aa: CASRPRDSISGNTIYF
v_call: TRBV4-1; j_call: TRBJ2-7; clone_size: -; d_call: TRBD2; cdr3_nt: TGCGCCAGCAGCCAAGAAGCGGGACCAGACTCCTACGAGCAGTACTTC; cdr3_aa: CASSQEAGPDSYEQYF
v_call: TRBV6-1; j_call: TRBJ1-6; clone_size: -; d_call: -; cdr3_nt: TGTGCCAGCAGTGAAGATGGGGCTTCACCCCTCCACTTT; cdr3_aa: CASSEDGASPLHF
v_call: TRBV19; j_call: TRBJ1-1; clone_size: -; d_call: -; cdr3_nt: TGTGCCAGTAGGCCCTCGACAGCCAACACTGAAGCTTTCTTT; cdr3_aa: CASRPSTANTEAFF
v_call: TRBV27; j_call: TRBJ1-2; clone_size: -; d_call: -; cdr3_nt: TGTGCCAGCAGTTTCCTTACGGGGGGGACTCTCTATGGCTACACCTTC; cdr3_aa: CASSFLTGGTLYGYTF
v_call: TRBV5-6; j_call: TRBJ1-2; clone_size: -; d_call: -; cdr3_nt: TGTGCCAGCAGCTCGCAGACAGCTGGCTACACCTTC; cdr3_aa: CASSSQTAGYTF
v_call: TRBV18; j_call: TRBJ2-1; clone_size: -; d_call: TRBD1; cdr3_nt: TGTGCCAGCTCACCGGGACAGGGGGCAAGTGAGCAGTTCTTC; cdr3_aa: CASSPGQGASEQFF
v_call: TRBV19; j_call: TRBJ1-1; clone_size: -; d_call: -; cdr3_nt: TGTGCCAGTAGCCCCTCGGGAGGAACTGAAGCTTTCTTT; cdr3_aa: CASSPSGGTEAFF
v_call: TRBV19; j_call: TRBJ2-1; clone_size: -; d_call: TRBD2; cdr3_nt: TGTGCCAGTAGACAATCGGGGGTAGGGAGCGGGATTCGCAATGAGCAGTTCTTC; cdr3_aa: CASRQSGVGSGIRNEQFF
v_call: TRBV28; j_call: TRBJ2-7; clone_size: -; d_call: TRBD2; cdr3_nt: TGTGCCAGCTCCGGGACTAGCGGGAGAATATCCTACGAGCAGTACTTC; cdr3_aa: CASSGTSGRISYEQYF
v_call: TRBV25-1; j_call: TRBJ2-7; clone_size: -; d_call: -; cdr3_nt: TGTGCCAGCAGACCTCAGGGGAACCACGAGCAGTACTTC; cdr3_aa: CASRPQGNHEQYF
v_call: TRBV5-6; j_call: TRBJ1-1; clone_size: -; d_call: -; cdr3_nt: TGTGCCAGCAGCTTGGGGCGGGGGGCTAGGCGAGCTTTCTTT; cdr3_aa: CASSLGRGARRAFF